Given below is one T cell receptor beta chain in context. Its antigen is undetermined. Amplification used 60 Vbeta primers and 13 Jbeta primers. Produced via immunoSEQ multiplex PCR; TCRdb's table is partial and in-frame only. Among 120,000 to 150,000 clones, approximately 79% were seen once, and the ten largest hold 1.2%. Healthy bone marrow donors made up the donor group. The data stem from a study of cytomegalovirus exposure and HLA in healthy donors. Findings and limits, study-wide: In a later analysis, across HLA loci, associated TCR counts were highest for DRB1, lowest for HLA-C. The authors enumerated 150 to 200 TCR beta chains as linked to cytomegalovirus. In a later analysis, donors in an Asian-associated ancestry cluster reportedly had fewer N-insertions in productive TCRs than the cohort mean.

With 0 bases removed from V and 5 bases from J, the gap between germline ends came to 13 bases. Per germline, CDR1 MGHRA and CDR2 YSYEKL. The CDR3 covers 15 residues. V is TRBV4-1 and J is TRBJ1-1; D unresolved. The origin of this receptor is a female donor in good health and CMV-seronegative. Sequencing input: PBMCs. The CDR3 sequence: CASSQEVPGWTEAFF. CDR3 bases: TGCGCCAGCAGCCAAGAGGTCCCAGGTTGGACTGAAGCTTTCTTT.